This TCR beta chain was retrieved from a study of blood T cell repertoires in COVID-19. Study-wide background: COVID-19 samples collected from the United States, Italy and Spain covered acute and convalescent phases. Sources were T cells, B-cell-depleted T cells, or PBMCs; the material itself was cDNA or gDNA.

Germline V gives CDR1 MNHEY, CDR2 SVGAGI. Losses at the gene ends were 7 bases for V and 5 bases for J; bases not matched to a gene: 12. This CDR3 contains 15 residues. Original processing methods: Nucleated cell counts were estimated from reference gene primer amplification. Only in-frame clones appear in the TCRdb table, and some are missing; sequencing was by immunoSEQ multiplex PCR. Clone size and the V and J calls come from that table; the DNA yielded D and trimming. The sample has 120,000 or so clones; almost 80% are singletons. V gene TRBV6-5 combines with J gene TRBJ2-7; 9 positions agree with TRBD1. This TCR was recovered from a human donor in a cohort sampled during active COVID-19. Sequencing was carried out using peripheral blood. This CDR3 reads CASTKAGTGRHEQYF. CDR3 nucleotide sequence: TGTGCCAGCACCAAAGCCGGGACAGGGAGGCACGAGCAGTACTTC.